The T cell receptor (beta chain) described here comes from a study of T cells in women clearing cervical HPV infection. Points from the study as a whole: It is unknown whether associations predate infection; no effector/memory or HPV-specific sorting. CIN3+ cases had significantly higher TCR repertoire richness than controls, but evenness did not differ.

Remarks on this clone: Its antigen is currently unknown. The read is 3 residues too short to cover the CDR3 end, so that end is filled in from the germline J gene.

The CDR3 runs 16 residues. The V end lost 1 base, the J end lost 6 bases, and 17 bases lay between the germline ends. In germline, CDR1 is MNHEY, CDR2 SVGEGT. The table came from immunoSEQ multiplex PCR; TCRdb's copy has only in-frame clones and leaves some out. The listing contains 35,000 to 45,000 clones. The chain recombines TRBV6-2 or TRBV6-3 with TRBJ2-3, with D possibly being TRBD1 (6 bases). The receptor's source is a woman aged 18-69 years with a cervical HPV16 infection that either progressed to CIN3+ or cleared (not recorded which). Sample: blood buffy coat. CDR3 bases read: TGTGCCAGCAGTTACTTGAGCGGCAGGGGAACGGATACG. Translating gives CASSYLSGRGTDT. The full CDR3 protein reads CASSYLSGRGTDTQYF.